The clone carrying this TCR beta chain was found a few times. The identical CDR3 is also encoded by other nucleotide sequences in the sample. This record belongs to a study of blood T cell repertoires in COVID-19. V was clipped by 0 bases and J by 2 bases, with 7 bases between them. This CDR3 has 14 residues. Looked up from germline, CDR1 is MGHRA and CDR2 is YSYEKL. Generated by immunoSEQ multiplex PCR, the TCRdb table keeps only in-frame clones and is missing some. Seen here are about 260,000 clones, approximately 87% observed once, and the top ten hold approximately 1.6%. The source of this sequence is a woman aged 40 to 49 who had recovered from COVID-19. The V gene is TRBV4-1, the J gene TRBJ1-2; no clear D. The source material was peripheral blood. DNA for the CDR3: TGCGCCAGCAGCCAAGAATCTCTAAACTATGGCTACACCTTC. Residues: CASSQESLNYGYTF.